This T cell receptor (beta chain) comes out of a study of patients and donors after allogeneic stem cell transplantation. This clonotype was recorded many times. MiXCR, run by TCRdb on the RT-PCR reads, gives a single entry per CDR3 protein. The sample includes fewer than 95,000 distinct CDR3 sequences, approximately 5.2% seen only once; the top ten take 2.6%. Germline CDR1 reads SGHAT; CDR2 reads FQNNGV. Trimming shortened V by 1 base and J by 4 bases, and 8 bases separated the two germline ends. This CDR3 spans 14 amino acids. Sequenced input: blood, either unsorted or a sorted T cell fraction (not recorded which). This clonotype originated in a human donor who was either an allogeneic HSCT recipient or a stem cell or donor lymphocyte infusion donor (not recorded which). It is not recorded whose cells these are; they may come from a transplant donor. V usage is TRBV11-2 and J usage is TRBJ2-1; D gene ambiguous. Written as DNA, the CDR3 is TGTGCCAGCAGCTTAGCCGGAGTATACAATGAGCAGTTCTTC. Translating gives CASSLAGVYNEQFF.